The 26 T cell receptor beta chains below were found in one sample sequenced in a study of shared clonotypes between healthy human individuals. This table comes from immunoSEQ multiplex PCR, and its TCRdb copy is limited to in-frame clones, with some not included. The repertoire includes under 600,000 clones, approximately 97% of them detected once, and 0.045% to 0.06% sits in the top ten. Sequences were obtained from naive CD4+ T cells sorted from blood. Subset described: CD45RA+ positively selected. These receptor sequences come from a woman in her twenties or thirties in good health.

With respect to this clone: The sample holds other DNA sequences that translate to the same CDR3. The genes are TRBV2 and TRBJ2-7; tentative D call: TRBD1 (5 bases). There are 12 residues in the CDR3. The germline CDR1 and CDR2 sequences are SNHLY and FYNNEI. Trimming removed 3 bases at V and 3 bases at J, with 6 bases between. CDR3 sequence: CASSETDYEQYF. CDR3 sequence (DNA): TGTGCCAGCAGTGAGACAGACTACGAGCAGTACTTC.

The J gene is TRBJ2-1, the V gene TRBV7-2; 11 bases line up with TRBD2. V was pared by 3 bases and J by 5 bases, with 3 bases of the junction left unmatched. The CDR3 runs 15 residues. Germline V gene sequence: CDR1 SGHTA, CDR2 FQGNSA. CDR3 nucleotide sequence: TGTGCCAGCAGCTTTGGGACTAGCGGTAACAATGAGCAGTTCTTC. This translates into CASSFGTSGNNEQFF.

The genes are TRBV7-8 and TRBJ1-5; D unresolved. V lost 1 base and J 6 bases, leaving 16 bases between the germline ends. The germline CDR1 and CDR2 sequences are SGHVS and FQNEAQ. This CDR3 spans 16 amino acids. The DNA of the CDR3 is TGTGCCAGCAGCTTAGGAGGCCAGGTCGTGGGTCAGCCCCAGCATTTT. Translating gives CASSLGGQVVGQPQHF.

CDR3 region: CASSQGSGSFGRELFF. DNA for the CDR3: TGCGCCAGCAGCCAGGGAAGCGGGAGTTTTGGGAGGGAGCTGTTTTTT. The J gene is TRBJ2-2, the V gene TRBV4-1, with 8 bases that match TRBD2. CDR1 and CDR2 (germline): MGHRA, YSYEKL. This CDR3 comprises 16 residues. V lost 3 bases, J lost 9 bases, and 12 bases stayed unmatched.

The V gene is TRBV4-1, the J gene TRBJ2-4; TRBD2 agrees at 12 bases. The germline V gene has CDR1 MGHRA and CDR2 YSYEKL. V gave up 1 base and J gave up 0 bases; unmatched junction bases: 4. This CDR3 has 18 residues. The CDR3 loop reads CASSQASGGGIAKNIQYF. CDR3 in DNA: TGCGCCAGCAGCCAAGCTAGCGGGGGGGGTATAGCCAAAAACATTCAGTACTTC.

V gene TRBV6-1 combines with J gene TRBJ1-5, with D tentatively TRBD1 (6 bases). Trimming pared 1 base from V and 4 bases from J, leaving 11 bases between. The CDR3 loop spans 15 amino acids. Germline CDR1 reads MNHNS; CDR2 reads SASEGT. The CDR3 DNA is TGTGCCAGCAGTGAAGGGGGGACACCGAATCAGCCCCAGCATTTT. Amino acids: CASSEGGTPNQPQHF.

The V call is TRBV6-1, the J call TRBJ1-2; 9 bases match TRBD1. CDR1 and CDR2 from the germline V gene are MNHNS and SASEGT. The CDR3 is made up of 15 amino acids. CDR3 residues: CGAGTGTGISGGYTF. CDR3 coding DNA: TGTGGAGCGGGGACCGGGACAGGGATTAGTGGCGGCTACACCTTC.

Regarding this clone: The sample has other DNA sequences that encode this CDR3 too. This chain joins TRBV18 and TRBJ1-5; D is perhaps TRBD1 (6 bases). The CDR3 runs to 16 residues. From germline, CDR1 is KGHSH and CDR2 LQKENI. V shed 0 bases and J shed 1 base, with 10 bases lying between them. CDR3 nucleotide sequence: TGTGCCAGCTCACCACCATCGGGACAAAGCAATCAGCCCCAGCATTTT. It translates to CASSPPSGQSNQPQHF. Full variable domain (rest looked up from reference TRBV18 and TRBJ1-5): NAGVMQNPRHLVRRRGQEARLRCSPMKGHSHVYWYRQLPEEGLKFMVYLQKENIIDESGMPKERFSAEFPKEGPSILRIQQVVRGDSAAYFCASSPPSGQSNQPQHFGDGTRLSIL.

This clone was seen only once. The chain is built from TRBV15 and TRBJ2-2; a possible D gene is TRBD2 (6 bases). Germline loops: CDR1 LNHNV, CDR2 YYDKDF (reference sequence). The CDR3 contains 18 residues. V lost 0 bases and J lost 4, with 18 bases in between. In nucleotides, the CDR3 is TGTGCCACCAGCAGAGATCCGGAGGCCCGGGGAGGCACCGGGGAGCTGTTTTTT. It codes for CATSRDPEARGGTGELFF.

The chain carries TRBV28 and TRBJ1-4, with D uncertain. This CDR3 region has 12 residues. Germline CDR1 reads MDHEN; CDR2 reads SYDVKM. V shed 4 bases and J shed 8 bases, with 8 bases lying between them. For the CDR3, the DNA is TGTGCCAGCAGTTGGCTCAGGGAAAAACTGTTTTTT. Translated: CASSWLREKLFF.

V gene TRBV6-1 combines with J gene TRBJ1-2; D is undetermined. The CDR3 is made up of 15 amino acids. Trimming took off 6 bases at V and 5 bases at J, with 19 bases between the two ends. Germline V gene lookup returns CDR1 MNHNS and CDR2 SASEGT. Here the CDR3 reads CASSAAQTTPYGYTF. CDR3 DNA sequence: TGTGCCAGCAGCGCGGCCCAAACAACCCCATATGGCTACACCTTC.

This clone was seen once. The chain combines TRBV15 with TRBJ1-3, with TRBD1 identical over 8 bases. From germline, CDR1 is LNHNV and CDR2 YYDKDF (reference sequence). CDR3 length: 16 residues. Germline trimming cut 0 bases from V and 2 bases from J; bases unmatched to any gene: 3. The CDR3 DNA reads TGTGCCACCAGCAGAGATTCGGACAGGGCTGGAAACACCATATATTTT. Translation gives CATSRDSDRAGNTIYF.

The chain couples TRBV7-9 to TRBJ1-2; D uncertain. The germline V gene has CDR1 SEHNR and CDR2 FQNEAQ (reference sequence). The V end was cut by 3 bases, the J end by 8 bases, with 10 bases between. CDR3 length: 12 amino acids. The CDR3 coding sequence is TGTGCCAGCAGCTTCGTCCCCTGGGGCTACACCTTC. Amino acids: CASSFVPWGYTF. Complete variable domain (other parts from reference TRBV7-9 and TRBJ1-2): DTGVSQNPRHKITKRGQNVTFRCDPISEHNRLYWYRQTLGQGPEFLTYFQNEAQLEKSRLLSDRFSAERPKGSFSTLEIQRTEQGDSAMYLCASSFVPWGYTFGSGTRLTVV.

The CDR3 DNA sequence: TGTGCCAGCAGCCCCGGACTAGCGGGAGTAAACGAGCAGTACTTC. This encodes CASSPGLAGVNEQYF. The chain joins TRBV7-7 to TRBJ2-7; 13 bases are a match to TRBD2. The germline CDR1 and CDR2 sequences are SSHAT and FNYEAQ (reference sequence). V lost 5 bases, J lost 5 bases, and 6 bases stayed unmatched. The CDR3 runs to 15 residues.

The rearrangement uses TRBV28 and TRBJ1-1; D is unresolved. The CDR3 consists of 11 residues. Between the trimmed V and J ends, which lost 5 bases and 12 bases, there was a span of 13 bases. CDR1 and CDR2 (germline): MDHEN, SYDVKM. In DNA, the CDR3 is TGTGCCAGCAGTCCTGGGATGGTGACTTTCTTT. Protein sequence: CASSPGMVTFF.

To note about this clone: One junction end does not reproduce the germline sequence, and a read error may be involved. Other DNA variants within this sample encode the same CDR3. The chain uses TRBV6-1 and TRBJ1-1; 7 bases align to TRBD1. Per the germline V gene, CDR1 is MNHNS and CDR2 is SASEGT. This CDR3 is 14 amino acids long. The CDR3 sequence is CASSEGTVNTEAFF. CDR3 DNA sequence: TGTGCCAGCAGCGAAGGGACAGTGAACACTGAAGCTTTCTTT.

The V and J genes are TRBV6-6 and TRBJ1-1, with D hard to call. Germline CDR1 is MNHNY and CDR2 is SVGAGI (reference sequence). This CDR3 region has 14 residues. Trimming removed 3 bases at V and 4 bases at J, with 12 bases between. The CDR3 reads CASSYDWEGTEAFF. CDR3 DNA sequence: TGTGCCAGCAGTTATGACTGGGAGGGCACTGAAGCTTTCTTT.

This clone has just one count. J is TRBJ2-1 and V is TRBV6-4; 10 nucleotides agree with TRBD2. The CDR3 is 17 amino acids. From germline, CDR1 is MRHNA and CDR2 SNTAGT. The V segment lost 4 bases and the J segment 1 base; nucleotides outside the gene matches: 7. CDR3 nucleotide sequence: TGTGCCAGCAGTGGCCCCCGGACTAGCGGATCCTACAATGAGCAGTTCTTC. This translates into CASSGPRTSGSYNEQFF.

The chain couples TRBV2 to TRBJ2-7, with TRBD1 as a possible D gene (6 bases). V was shortened by 7 bases and J by 7 bases, with 17 bases between the two germline ends. The CDR3 covers 13 residues. Per germline, CDR1 SNHLY and CDR2 FYNNEI. CDR3 loop: CASMGARLGEQYF. The CDR3 nucleotides read TGTGCCAGCATGGGGGCCCGATTGGGGGAGCAGTACTTC.

This chain connects TRBV2 to TRBJ2-5; D tentatively fits TRBD1 or TRBD2 (5 bases each). The germline CDR1 and CDR2 sequences are SNHLY and FYNNEI. This CDR3 comprises 13 residues. V was shortened by 7 bases and J by 2 bases, with 11 bases between the two germline ends. CDR3: CASTGQIQETQYF. DNA of the CDR3: TGTGCCAGCACGGGGCAGATTCAAGAGACCCAGTACTTC.

The gene calls are TRBV28 and TRBJ1-2; D gene uncertain. This CDR3 has 15 amino acids. Germline loops: CDR1 MDHEN, CDR2 SYDVKM. Trimming removed 5 bases at V and 7 bases at J, with 20 bases between. This CDR3 reads CASSTTAGTLSGYTF. The CDR3, as DNA: TGTGCCAGCAGTACAACAGCGGGAACCCTCTCTGGCTACACCTTC.

This chain uses TRBV28 with TRBJ1-1; weak D call: TRBD1 (6 bases). The CDR3 has 12 residues. Trimming took off 7 bases at V and 3 bases at J, with 9 bases between the two ends. CDR1 MDHEN and CDR2 SYDVKM come from the germline V gene. CDR3 loop: CASNGQHTEAFF. The CDR3 nucleotides read TGTGCCAGCAACGGACAGCACACTGAAGCTTTCTTT.

This chain connects TRBV9 to TRBJ2-1; 8 positions agree with TRBD1. Germline trimming cut 3 bases from V and 8 bases from J; bases unmatched to any gene: 16. The CDR3 runs 17 residues. Germline-derived CDR1 and CDR2 are SGDLS and YYNGEE. The CDR3 DNA follows: TGTGCCAGCAGCGCAGACAGGGGTGGATGGGTATTCTATGAGCAGTTCTTC. This sequence encodes CASSADRGGWVFYEQFF.

The V gene is TRBV11-3, the J gene TRBJ2-5, with D possibly being TRBD2 (6 bases). The V end lost 1 base, the J end lost 2 bases, and 14 bases lay between the germline ends. Germline V gives CDR1 SGHNT, CDR2 YENEEA. The CDR3 sequence is 16 residues long. In nucleotides, the CDR3 is TGTGCCAGCAGCTTAGGAAATGCGGGACCTCAAGAGACCCAGTACTTC. The encoded protein is CASSLGNAGPQETQYF.

The sample holds one count of this clone. The chain joins TRBV2 to TRBJ2-5, with 7 nucleotides matching TRBD1. Matching the DNA end better, TRBJ2-7 makes the J call doubtful. The CDR3 covers 14 residues. The germline V gene encodes CDR1 SNHLY and CDR2 FYNNEI. CDR3 sequence: CASRGTVKHYEQYF. The CDR3 coding sequence is TGTGCCAGCAGAGGGACAGTAAAGCACTACGAGCAGTACTTC.

CDR3 nucleotides: TGCGCCAGCAGCTTTGGATTAGCAGGGTTGAACACTGAAGCTTTCTTT. Residues: CASSFGLAGLNTEAFF. The chain links TRBV5-1 to TRBJ1-1, with D possibly TRBD1 on 5 matching bases. The germline V gene has CDR1 SGHRS and CDR2 YFSETQ. The CDR3 spans 16 residues. The V gene lost 2 bases and the J gene lost 0 bases, with 14 bases spanning the gap.